One and the same sample provided the 15 T cell receptor beta chains below, sequenced in a study of T-cell reconstitution after alpha-beta-depleted transplantation in children. Unique molecular identifiers were used to barcode this TCRbeta library. MiXCR was run by TCRdb on the PCR reads, yielding one entry per CDR3 protein. Counted here are 500,000 or so distinct CDR3 sequences, about 33% occurring once; the ten biggest clones make up 2% to 3%. The material was PBMCs from the stem cell graft donor, obtained from the stem cell graft. The source of these receptors is a human donor who donated a stem cell graft to a child with aplastic anemia.

The V gene is TRBV2, the J gene TRBJ2-5; TRBD2 is a possible D gene (5 bases). V was clipped by 3 bases and J by 5 bases, with 13 bases between them. This CDR3 contains 14 residues. The germline V gene has CDR1 SNHLY and CDR2 FYNNEI. The CDR3 loop is CASSERVIGETQYF. CDR3 sequence (DNA): TGTGCCAGCAGTGAGAGGGTGATTGGTGAGACCCAGTACTTC.

The chain links TRBV6-1 to TRBJ1-1; 11 positions match TRBD1. From germline, CDR1 is MNHNS and CDR2 SASEGT. Trimming removed 7 bases from V and 1 base from J; junction bases left unmatched: 8. This CDR3 is 16 amino acids long. CDR3 region: CASTRGQGAGNTEAFF. Here the CDR3 DNA reads TGTGCCAGCACCCGAGGACAGGGGGCAGGGAACACTGAAGCTTTCTTT.

This clonotype was found a few times. The gene calls are TRBV12-3 or TRBV12-4 and TRBJ2-1, with TRBD1 identical over 10 bases. Trimming at V came to 5 bases and at J to 8 bases, leaving 12 bases not matched to a gene. This CDR3 is built from 16 residues. The CDR3, as DNA: TGTGCCAGCAGTGCCCCCGGGACAGGGGTGGGGGATGAGCAGTTCTTC. This codes for CASSAPGTGVGDEQFF.

At least ten counts were recorded for this clonotype. V usage is TRBV7-2 and J usage is TRBJ1-3, with 9 bases matching TRBD1. From germline, CDR1 is SGHTA and CDR2 FQGNSA. The CDR3 is 16 residues long. V lost 3 bases to trimming and J lost 4 bases; unmatched junction nucleotides: 7. In DNA form, the CDR3 reads TGTGCCAGCAGCTTGAACAGGGGGCCTACAGGAAACACCATATATTTT. This codes for CASSLNRGPTGNTIYF. Full variable domain (outside the CDR3, taken from reference TRBV7-2 and TRBJ1-3): GAGVSQSPSNKVTEKGKDVELRCDPISGHTALYWYRQSLGQGLEFLIYFQGNSAPDKSGLPSDRFSAERTGGSVSTLTIQRTQQEDSAVYLCASSLNRGPTGNTIYFGEGSWLTVV.

This chain uses TRBV4-2 with TRBJ2-7; 9 bases match TRBD1. Per the germline V gene, CDR1 is LGHNA and CDR2 is YNFKEQ. With V trimmed by 0 bases and J by 3 bases, 3 bases remained unmatched. The CDR3 covers 15 residues. For the CDR3, the DNA is TGTGCCAGCAGCCAAGATAGGACAGGGGACTACGAGCAGTACTTC. The encoded protein is CASSQDRTGDYEQYF.

A few counts support this clonotype. The chain uses TRBV5-1 and TRBJ1-1; 12 nucleotides agree with TRBD1. Germline CDR1 reads SGHRS; CDR2 reads YFSETQ. This CDR3 spans 16 amino acids. The V segment lost 6 bases and the J segment 8 bases; nucleotides outside the gene matches: 14. CDR3 in DNA: TGCGCCAGCAACCAGGGACAGGGGGCGGCTCTGTCCGAAGCTTTCTTT. It specifies CASNQGQGAALSEAFF.

The chain recombines TRBV11-2 with TRBJ2-1, with 13 nucleotides matching TRBD2. The junction had 14 bases not matched to a gene; V was cut back by 5 bases and J by 7 bases. Germline lookup yields CDR1 SGHAT and CDR2 FQNNGV. The CDR3 sequence is 18 residues long. The CDR3 sequence is CASSLEAGLAGAGNEQFF. DNA for the CDR3: TGTGCCAGCAGCCTCGAGGCTGGACTAGCGGGAGCAGGGAATGAGCAGTTCTTC.

CDR3 coding DNA: TGCAGTGCTATCGTGCAGCACGAAAATGGCTACACCTTC. Protein product: CSAIVQHENGYTF. V and J are TRBV20-1 and TRBJ1-2; unclear D gene. The V gene lost 4 bases and the J gene lost 6 bases, with 15 bases spanning the gap. This CDR3 comprises 13 residues. Germline lookup yields CDR1 DFQATT and CDR2 SNEGSKA (reference sequence).

Notes on this clonotype: This clone may be a read error of a much larger clone one base away. The chain uses TRBV4-3 and TRBJ2-6, with D perhaps assigned TRBD1 or TRBD2 (5 bases each). CDR1 is LGHNA, CDR2 YSLEER, per germline. Trimming took off 0 bases at V and 15 bases at J, with 21 bases between the two ends. The CDR3 length is 16 residues. The CDR3 reads CASSQDIPGSMYGLTF. The CDR3 DNA sequence: TGCGCCAGCAGCCAAGATATTCCAGGGAGTATGTACGGCCTGACTTTC.

V usage is TRBV20-1 and J usage is TRBJ2-7; D could derive from TRBD1 or TRBD2 (6 bases each). The germline V and J ends were trimmed by 3 bases and 4 bases, with 13 bases remaining between them. The CDR3 is 13 amino acids. CDR1 is DFQATT, CDR2 SNEGSKA, per germline (reference sequence). The chain's CDR3 is CSASSGGPYEQYF. The DNA for the CDR3 is TGCAGTGCTAGCTCTGGGGGGCCGTACGAGCAGTACTTC.

This clonotype was recorded a few times. The V call is TRBV5-5, the J call TRBJ2-7, with TRBD2 matching over 8 bases. The CDR3 runs to 14 residues. Germline CDR1 reads SGHKS; CDR2 reads YYEKEE (reference sequence). V gave up 4 bases and J gave up 4 bases; unmatched junction bases: 7. In nucleotides, the CDR3 is TGTGCCAGCAGCGGAGGTAGCGGGACGTACGAGCAGTACTTC. It specifies CASSGGSGTYEQYF.

This clonotype came up many times. The J gene is TRBJ1-1, the V gene TRBV7-2; D uncertain. V lost 5 bases, J lost 5 bases, and 15 bases lay in between. The germline CDR1 and CDR2 sequences are SGHTA and FQGNSA. CDR3 length: 14 amino acids. The CDR3 loop is CASSPRIDGTEAFF. CDR3 sequence (DNA): TGTGCCAGCAGCCCCCGAATCGATGGAACTGAAGCTTTCTTT.

CDR3: CASSPALRTSGPGELFF. The CDR3 DNA is TGCGCCAGCAGCCCCGCGTTGCGGACTAGCGGACCCGGGGAGCTGTTTTTT. This chain links TRBV5-1 with TRBJ2-2; TRBD2 agrees at 10 bases. Per the germline V gene, CDR1 is SGHRS and CDR2 is YFSETQ. The CDR3 consists of 17 residues. The V segment lost 4 bases and the J segment 6 bases; nucleotides outside the gene matches: 12.

The chain uses TRBV5-5 and TRBJ1-5; 9 bases match TRBD1. Trimming cost V 2 bases and J 1 base; bases outside gene matches: 7. Germline V gives CDR1 SGHKS, CDR2 YYEKEE (reference sequence). CDR3 length: 17 residues. This CDR3 is CASSFLSGTGSNQPQHF. The CDR3 coding sequence is TGTGCCAGCAGCTTTCTCTCCGGGACAGGGAGCAATCAGCCCCAGCATTTT.

The chain carries TRBV2 and TRBJ2-5, with 9 bases aligning to TRBD1. CDR3 length: 14 residues. The J segment lost 3 bases and the V segment lost 8 bases, leaving 7 bases of the junction unmatched. The V gene's germline CDR1 is SNHLY and CDR2 FYNNEI. The CDR3 here is CASVKDRGEETQYF. The CDR3 bases are TGTGCCAGCGTCAAGGACAGGGGAGAAGAGACCCAGTACTTC.